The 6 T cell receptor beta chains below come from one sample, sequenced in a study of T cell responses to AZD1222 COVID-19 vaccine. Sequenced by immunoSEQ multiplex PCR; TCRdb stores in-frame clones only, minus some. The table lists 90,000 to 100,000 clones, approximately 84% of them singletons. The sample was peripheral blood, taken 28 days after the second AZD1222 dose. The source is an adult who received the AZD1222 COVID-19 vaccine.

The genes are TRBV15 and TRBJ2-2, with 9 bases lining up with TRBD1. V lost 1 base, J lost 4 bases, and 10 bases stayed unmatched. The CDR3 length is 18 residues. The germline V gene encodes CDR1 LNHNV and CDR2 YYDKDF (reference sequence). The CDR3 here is CATSRAPYRGLGTGELFF. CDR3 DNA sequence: TGTGCCACCAGCAGAGCGCCTTACAGGGGGCTTGGCACCGGGGAGCTGTTTTTT.

CDR3 in DNA: TGTGCCAGGGGGAGCCGAAGGGGTCCCTATGGCTACACCTTC. It specifies CARGSRRGPYGYTF. The chain recombines TRBV21-1 with TRBJ1-2. TRBV21-1 is a pseudogene locus. The CDR3 is made up of 14 amino acids.

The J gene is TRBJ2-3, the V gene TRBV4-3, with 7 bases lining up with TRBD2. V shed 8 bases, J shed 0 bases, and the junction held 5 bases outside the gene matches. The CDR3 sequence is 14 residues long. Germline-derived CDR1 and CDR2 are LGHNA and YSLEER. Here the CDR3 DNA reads TGCGCCAGCGCCGAGGGACTAAGCACAGATACGCAGTATTTT. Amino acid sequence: CASAEGLSTDTQYF.

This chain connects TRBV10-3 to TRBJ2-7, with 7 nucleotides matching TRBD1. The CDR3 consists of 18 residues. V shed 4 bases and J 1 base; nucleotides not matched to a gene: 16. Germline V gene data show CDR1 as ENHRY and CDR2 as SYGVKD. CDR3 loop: CAISGPGKGQEASYEQYF. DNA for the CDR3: TGTGCCATCAGTGGCCCCGGCAAAGGACAGGAAGCGTCCTACGAGCAGTACTTC.

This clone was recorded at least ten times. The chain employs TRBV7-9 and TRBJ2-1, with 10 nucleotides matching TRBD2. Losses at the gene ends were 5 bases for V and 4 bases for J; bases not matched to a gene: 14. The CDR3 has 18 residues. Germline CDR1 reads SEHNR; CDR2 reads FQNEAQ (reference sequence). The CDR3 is CASSPKVRLAGVYNEQFF. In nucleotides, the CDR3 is TGTGCCAGCAGCCCTAAAGTTCGACTAGCGGGCGTATACAATGAGCAGTTCTTC.

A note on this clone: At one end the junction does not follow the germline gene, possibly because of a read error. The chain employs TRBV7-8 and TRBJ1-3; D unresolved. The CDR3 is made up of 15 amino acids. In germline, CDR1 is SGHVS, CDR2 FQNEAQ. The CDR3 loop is CASTLTRTSGNTIYF. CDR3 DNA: TGTGCCAGCACCTTAACCAGGACTTCTGGAAACACCATATATTTT.